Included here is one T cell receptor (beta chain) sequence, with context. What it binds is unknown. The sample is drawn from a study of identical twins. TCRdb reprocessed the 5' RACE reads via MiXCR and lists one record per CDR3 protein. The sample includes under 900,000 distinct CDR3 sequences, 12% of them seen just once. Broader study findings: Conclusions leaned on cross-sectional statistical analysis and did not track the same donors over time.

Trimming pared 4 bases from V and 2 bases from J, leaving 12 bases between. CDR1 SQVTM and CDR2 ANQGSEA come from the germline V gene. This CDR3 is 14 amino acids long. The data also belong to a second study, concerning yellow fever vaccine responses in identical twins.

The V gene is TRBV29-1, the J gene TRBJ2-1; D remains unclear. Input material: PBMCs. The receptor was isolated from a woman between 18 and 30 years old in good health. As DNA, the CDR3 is TGCAGCGTTGTCCGTGGGTCAGCCTACAATGAGCAGTTCTTC. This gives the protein CSVVRGSAYNEQFF.